This T cell receptor beta chain was recorded in a study of T cell repertoires and HLA-DP antigens. A word on this clone: Its specificity is unknown.

Whole-study findings and limits: No separate analysis of naive versus memory CD4+ cells was done. Sorted CD137+ clonality was about 0.4 for both alloantigens, versus approximately 0.04 pre-culture. Antigen presentation used HeLa cells, with total CD4+ cells responding.

Amplification used primers for 54 TRBV and 13 TRBJ segments. The repertoire was sequenced with immunoSEQ multiplex PCR; TCRdb's copy has only in-frame clones and lacks some. The repertoire consists of some 89,000 clones, with more than 75% occurring once and the leading ten covering approximately 1.5%. The source material was CD4+ T cells from PBMCs. This receptor was obtained from a man between 50 and 59 years old in good health and CMV-seronegative.

CDR3 sequence: CASSLKGAPGNSPLHF. In DNA form, the CDR3 reads TGTGCCAGTAGTCTAAAGGGGGCGCCGGGTAATTCACCCCTCCACTTT. The chain recombines TRBV19 with TRBJ1-6, with 7 bases lining up with TRBD1. The CDR3 sequence is 16 residues long. Germline CDR1 reads LNHDA; CDR2 reads SQIVND (reference sequence). The V segment lost 5 bases and the J segment 6 bases; nucleotides outside the gene matches: 10.